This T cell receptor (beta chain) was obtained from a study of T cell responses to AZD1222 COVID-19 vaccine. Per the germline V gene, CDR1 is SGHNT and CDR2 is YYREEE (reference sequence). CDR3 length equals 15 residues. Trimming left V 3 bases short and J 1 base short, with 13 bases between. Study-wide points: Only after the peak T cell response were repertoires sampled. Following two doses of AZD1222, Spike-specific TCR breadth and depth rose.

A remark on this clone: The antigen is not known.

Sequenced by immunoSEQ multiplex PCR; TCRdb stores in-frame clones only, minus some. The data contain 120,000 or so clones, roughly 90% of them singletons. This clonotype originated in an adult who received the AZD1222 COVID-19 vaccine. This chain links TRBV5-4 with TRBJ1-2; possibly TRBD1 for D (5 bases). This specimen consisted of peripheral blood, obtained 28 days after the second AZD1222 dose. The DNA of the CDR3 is TGTGCCAGCAGCTCGCCCCGGGGGATTAACTATGGCTACACCTTC. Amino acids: CASSSPRGINYGYTF.